A single T cell receptor (beta chain) is shown here with its context. This clonotype was recorded at least ten times. There is no known antigen for this receptor. No much larger clonotype is one base removed from it; base qualities were not supplied. What the time point label conveys for this sample: sample taken at primary tumor resection. Whole RNA extracted from tumor and nontumor lung tissue, or from cryopreserved PBMC samples, was used for TCR sequencing without cell sorting. Donors were 65 to 85 patients with early-stage, untreated non-small cell lung cancer from the lung TRACERx cohort. Only patients for whom sufficient RNA was available from at least two tumor regions were selected for TCR sequencing. The record originates from a study of spatial heterogeneity in lung cancer (dated by TCRdb to about 2019). Background on the whole study: Beta-chain transcripts were consistently detected in greater numbers than alpha-chain transcripts, which likely reflected higher beta-chain transcript abundance. The study linked features of the TCR repertoire to counts of nonsynonymous mutations, which were determined by whole-exome sequencing of tumor tissue. In non-small cell lung cancer, the study quantitatively compared TCR alpha and beta repertoires across several tumor regions, matched nontumor lung, and blood. In the raw uncorrected reads, each unique combination of TCR and UMI appeared more than ten times on average. Both alpha and beta chains were TCR-sequenced in a few hundred tumor regions, about 69 matched nontumor lung samples and 45 to 60 PBMC samples obtained at surgery.

Libraries were constructed by 5' RACE. Sequencing was performed on a NextSeq 500. In the TCR library protocol, a unique molecular identifier was attached to each TCR cDNA molecule so that PCR and sequencing errors could be corrected. The study's processing was this. TCR identification, UMI-based error correction and CDR3 extraction were all carried out with Decombinator tools. Expanded TCRs were defined as those above a frequency of 2 per 1,000, corresponding to the top 1% of the tumor frequency distribution. Rényi diversity was computed with the R vegan package after subsampling each repertoire 100 times to 5,000 TCRs. CDR3 similarity networks were built from amino acid triplet string-kernel similarity, with CDR3s being connected when pairwise similarity was above 0.82. The public reads were run again by TCRdb, first through fastp at Q25 and then through MiXCR, and only productive beta chains were kept. Each entry is one CDR3 protein sequence, shown with its most common DNA and genes. The V and J calls were determined by TCRdb, not by the authors. The sample has about 53,000 distinct CDR3 sequences on record, under 7.5% of them singletons. In total, the top ten clones hold about 3% of the sample.

From cysteine to phenylalanine, the CDR3 is 14 amino acids long. Of the read, only the CDR3 DNA is kept; its 42 bases are in frame from base 1. Relative to germline, V is 3 bases shorter and J is 0 bases shorter, with 9 bases between their ends. Via the germline V gene (reference sequence), CDR1 is LNHNV and CDR2 YYDKDF. What the study reported, not specific to this receptor: Ubiquitous expanded tumor TCRs were detected in blood more often at tumor resection than at routine follow-up. Confirming at a functional level the hypothesis that regional TCRs recognize regional mutations was considered to require additional single-cell paired TCR alpha and beta sequencing.

The receptor was isolated from a female donor with early-stage non-small cell lung cancer. The sample in question was PBMCs, obtained at surgery. In this chain, TRBV15 is recombined with TRBJ2-7; a weak D assignment points to TRBD2 (5 bases agree). The nucleotides are TGTGCCACCAGCAGGGGAGTAGGCTCCTACGAGCAGTACTTC. Translated, it gives CATSRGVGSYEQYF.